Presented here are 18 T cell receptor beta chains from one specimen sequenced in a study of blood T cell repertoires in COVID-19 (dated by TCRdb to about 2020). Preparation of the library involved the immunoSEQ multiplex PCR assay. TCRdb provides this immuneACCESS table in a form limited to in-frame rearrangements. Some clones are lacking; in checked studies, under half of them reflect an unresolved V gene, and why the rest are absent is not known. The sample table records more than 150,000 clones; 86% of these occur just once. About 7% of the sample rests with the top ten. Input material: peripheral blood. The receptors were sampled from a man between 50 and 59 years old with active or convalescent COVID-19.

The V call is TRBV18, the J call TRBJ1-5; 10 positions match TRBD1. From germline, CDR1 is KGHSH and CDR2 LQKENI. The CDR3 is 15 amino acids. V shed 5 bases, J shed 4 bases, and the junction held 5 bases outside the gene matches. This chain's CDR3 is CASSDGQGGNQPQHF. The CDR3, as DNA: TGTGCCAGCTCAGATGGACAGGGGGGAAATCAGCCCCAGCATTTT.

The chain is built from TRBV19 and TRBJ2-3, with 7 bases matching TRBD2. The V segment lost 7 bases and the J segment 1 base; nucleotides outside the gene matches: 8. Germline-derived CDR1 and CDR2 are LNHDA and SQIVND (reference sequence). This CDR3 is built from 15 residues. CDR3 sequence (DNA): TGTGCCAGTATCTCTAGAGGGAGGGGCACAGATACGCAGTATTTT. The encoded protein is CASISRGRGTDTQYF.

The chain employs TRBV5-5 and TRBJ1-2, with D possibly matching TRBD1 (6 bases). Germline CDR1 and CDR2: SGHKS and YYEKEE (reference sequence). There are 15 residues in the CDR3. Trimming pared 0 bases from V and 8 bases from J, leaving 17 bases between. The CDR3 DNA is TGTGCCAGCAGCTTGGTTGGGGGCCAGGTTTGGGGCTACACCTTC. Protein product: CASSLVGGQVWGYTF.

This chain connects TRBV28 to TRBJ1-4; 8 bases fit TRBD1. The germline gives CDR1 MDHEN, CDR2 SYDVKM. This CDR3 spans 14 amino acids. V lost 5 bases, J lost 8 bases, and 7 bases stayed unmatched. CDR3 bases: TGTGCCAGCAGTAACAGGGGGGGTGACGAAAAACTGTTTTTT. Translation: CASSNRGGDEKLFF.

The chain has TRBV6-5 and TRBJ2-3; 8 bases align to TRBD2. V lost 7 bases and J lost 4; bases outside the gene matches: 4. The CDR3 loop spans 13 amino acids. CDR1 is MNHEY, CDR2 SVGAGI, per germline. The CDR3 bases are TGTGCCAGCACCGGGAGGGTAGCAGATACGCAGTATTTT. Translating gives CASTGRVADTQYF.

CDR3 DNA sequence: TGTGCCAGCAGCGCCTCGACAGGAAACACCGGGGAGCTGTTTTTT. It encodes CASSASTGNTGELFF. The chain couples TRBV9 to TRBJ2-2, with D maybe TRBD1 (6 bases). Between the trimmed V and J ends, which lost 3 bases and 2 bases, there was a span of 11 bases. The CDR3 runs to 15 residues. Germline CDR1 SGDLS, CDR2 YYNGEE.

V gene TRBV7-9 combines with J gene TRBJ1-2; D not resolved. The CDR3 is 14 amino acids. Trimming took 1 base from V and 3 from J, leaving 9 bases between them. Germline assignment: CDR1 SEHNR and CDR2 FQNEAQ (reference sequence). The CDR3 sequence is CASSLGAAYYGYTF. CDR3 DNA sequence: TGTGCCAGCAGCTTAGGGGCCGCCTACTATGGCTACACCTTC.

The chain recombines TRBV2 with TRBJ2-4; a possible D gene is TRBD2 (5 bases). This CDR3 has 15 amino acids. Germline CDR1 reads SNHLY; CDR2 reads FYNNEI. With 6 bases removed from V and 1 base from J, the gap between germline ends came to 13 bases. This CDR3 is CASRKTDSAKNIQYF. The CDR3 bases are TGTGCCAGCAGGAAAACGGACTCGGCCAAAAACATTCAGTACTTC.

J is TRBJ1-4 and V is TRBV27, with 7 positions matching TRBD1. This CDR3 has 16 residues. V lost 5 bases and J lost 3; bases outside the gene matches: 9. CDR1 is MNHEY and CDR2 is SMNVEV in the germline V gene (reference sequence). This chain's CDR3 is CASSPTGVFANEKLFF. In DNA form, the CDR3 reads TGTGCCAGCAGTCCAACAGGGGTTTTTGCTAATGAAAAACTGTTTTTT.

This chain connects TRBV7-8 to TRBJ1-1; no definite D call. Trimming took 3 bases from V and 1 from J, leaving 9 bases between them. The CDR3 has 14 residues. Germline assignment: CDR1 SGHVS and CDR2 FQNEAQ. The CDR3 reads CASSFGGRNTEAFF. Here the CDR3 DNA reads TGTGCCAGCAGCTTCGGAGGGAGGAACACTGAAGCTTTCTTT.

Written as DNA, the CDR3 is TGTGCCAGCAGCTTAGCGCTAGGTTGGCAGTACTTC. It encodes CASSLALGWQYF. The chain is built from TRBV7-9 and TRBJ2-7; D call uncertain. Germline assignment: CDR1 SEHNR and CDR2 FQNEAQ (reference sequence). The CDR3 covers 12 residues. V lost 0 bases and J 9 bases, leaving 9 bases between the germline ends. Filled out from reference TRBV7-9 and TRBJ2-7, the complete variable domain reads DTGVSQNPRHKITKRGQNVTFRCDPISEHNRLYWYRQTLGQGPEFLTYFQNEAQLEKSRLLSDRFSAERPKGSFSTLEIQRTEQGDSAMYLCASSLALGWQYFGPGTRLTVT.

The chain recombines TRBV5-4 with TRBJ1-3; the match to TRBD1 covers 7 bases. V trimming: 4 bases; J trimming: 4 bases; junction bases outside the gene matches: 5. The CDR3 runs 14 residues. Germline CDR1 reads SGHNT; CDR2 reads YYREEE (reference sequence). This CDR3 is CASSLQGQGNTIYF. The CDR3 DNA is TGTGCCAGCAGCCTACAGGGGCAAGGAAACACCATATATTTT.

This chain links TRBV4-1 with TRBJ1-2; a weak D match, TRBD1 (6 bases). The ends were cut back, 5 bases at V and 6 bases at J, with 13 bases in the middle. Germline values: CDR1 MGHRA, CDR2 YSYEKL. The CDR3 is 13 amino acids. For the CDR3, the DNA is TGCGCCAGCAGCGCCGGGACATGGGATGGCTACACCTTC. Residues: CASSAGTWDGYTF.

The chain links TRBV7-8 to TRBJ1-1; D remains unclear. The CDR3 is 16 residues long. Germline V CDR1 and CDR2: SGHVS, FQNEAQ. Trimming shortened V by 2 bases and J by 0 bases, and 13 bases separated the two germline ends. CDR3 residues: CASSLKRAPMNTEAFF. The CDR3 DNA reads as TGTGCCAGCAGCTTAAAGAGGGCACCAATGAACACTGAAGCTTTCTTT.

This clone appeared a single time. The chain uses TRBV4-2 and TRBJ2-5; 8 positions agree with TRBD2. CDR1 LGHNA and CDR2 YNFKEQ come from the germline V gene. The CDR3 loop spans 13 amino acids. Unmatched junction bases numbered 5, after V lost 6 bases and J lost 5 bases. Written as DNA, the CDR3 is TGTGCCAGCAGTCCCGAGCGGGGGGAGACCCAGTACTTC. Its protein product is CASSPERGETQYF.

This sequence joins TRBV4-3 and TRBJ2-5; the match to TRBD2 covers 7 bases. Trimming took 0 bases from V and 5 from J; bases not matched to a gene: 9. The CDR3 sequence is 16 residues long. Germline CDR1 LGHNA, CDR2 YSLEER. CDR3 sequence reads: CASSQDFAGVGETQYF. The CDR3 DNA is TGCGCCAGCAGCCAAGATTTTGCGGGAGTGGGGGAGACCCAGTACTTC.

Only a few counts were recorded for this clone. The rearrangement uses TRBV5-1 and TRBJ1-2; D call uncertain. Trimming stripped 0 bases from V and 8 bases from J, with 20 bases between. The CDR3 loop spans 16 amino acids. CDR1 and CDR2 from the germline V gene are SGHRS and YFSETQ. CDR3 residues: CASSLEGPSRVSGYTF. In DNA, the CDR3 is TGCGCCAGCAGCTTGGAAGGTCCTTCCCGGGTCTCCGGCTACACCTTC.

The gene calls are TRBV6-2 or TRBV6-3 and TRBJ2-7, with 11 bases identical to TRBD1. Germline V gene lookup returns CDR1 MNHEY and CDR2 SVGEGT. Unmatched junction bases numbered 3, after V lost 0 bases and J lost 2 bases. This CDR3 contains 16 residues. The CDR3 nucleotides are TGTGCCAGCAGTTACTCATTGGGACAGGGGGCCTACGAGCAGTACTTC. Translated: CASSYSLGQGAYEQYF.